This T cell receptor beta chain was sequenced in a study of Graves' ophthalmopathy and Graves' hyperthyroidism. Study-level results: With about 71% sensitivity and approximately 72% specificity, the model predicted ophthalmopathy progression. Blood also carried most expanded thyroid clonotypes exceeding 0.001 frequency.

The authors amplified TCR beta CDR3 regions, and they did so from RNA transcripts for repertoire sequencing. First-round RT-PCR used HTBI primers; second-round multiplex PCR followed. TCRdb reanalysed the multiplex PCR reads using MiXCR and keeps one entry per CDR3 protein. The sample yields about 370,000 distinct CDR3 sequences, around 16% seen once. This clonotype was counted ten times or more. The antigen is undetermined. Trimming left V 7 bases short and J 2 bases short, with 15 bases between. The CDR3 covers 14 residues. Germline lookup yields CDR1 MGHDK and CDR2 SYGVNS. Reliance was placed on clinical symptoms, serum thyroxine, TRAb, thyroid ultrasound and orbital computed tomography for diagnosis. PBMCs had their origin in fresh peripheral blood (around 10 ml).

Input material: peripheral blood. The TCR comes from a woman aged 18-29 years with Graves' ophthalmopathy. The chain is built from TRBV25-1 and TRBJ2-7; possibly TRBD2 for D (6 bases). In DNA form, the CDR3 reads TGTGCCAGCACCTCCAGCGGGCCTCCCTACGAGCAGTACTTC. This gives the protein CASTSSGPPYEQYF.